The 25 T cell receptor beta chains presented below share a single source sample, sequenced in a study of blood T cell repertoires in COVID-19. Some clones are missing from TCRdb's copy, which holds only in-frame ones; the method was immunoSEQ multiplex PCR. This sample has approximately 130,000 clones, with approximately 83% found just once. Sequenced material: peripheral blood. The receptors were sampled from a man between 40 and 49 years old with active or convalescent COVID-19.

The V and J genes are TRBV6-5 and TRBJ2-7, with 9 bases that match TRBD1. This CDR3 region has 13 residues. Germline V CDR1 and CDR2: MNHEY, SVGAGI. The V and J ends lost 6 bases and 4 bases, in that order; junction bases with no gene match: 4. CDR3 coding DNA: TGTGCCAGCAGGGGACAGGGTTTTTACGAGCAGTACTTC. It yields the protein CASRGQGFYEQYF.

The V call is TRBV24-1, the J call TRBJ2-3; no clear D gene. Germline assignment: CDR1 KGHDR and CDR2 SFDVKD. The CDR3 covers 13 residues. The V end was cut by 8 bases, the J end by 2 bases, with 10 bases between. CDR3: CATNRVFTDTQYF. CDR3 nucleotides: TGTGCCACCAATCGCGTATTCACAGATACGCAGTATTTT.

The rearrangement joins TRBV6-5 to TRBJ2-3, with D maybe TRBD1 (5 bases). Deletions cut 2 bases from V and 8 bases from J, with 17 bases between. CDR1 is MNHEY and CDR2 is SVGAGI in the germline V gene. This CDR3 comprises 15 residues. The CDR3 loop reads CASSYAWQGAGTQYF. CDR3 sequence (DNA): TGTGCCAGCAGTTACGCGTGGCAGGGTGCCGGTACGCAGTATTTT.

The gene calls are TRBV6-2 or TRBV6-3 and TRBJ2-2, with 7 bases aligning to TRBD1. In germline, CDR1 is MNHEY, CDR2 SVGEGT. The J segment lost 1 base and the V segment lost 4 bases, leaving 3 bases of the junction unmatched. This CDR3 is 15 amino acids long. The CDR3 DNA is TGTGCCAGCAGTTTACGACAGGGGAACACCGGGGAGCTGTTTTTT. As protein: CASSLRQGNTGELFF.

CDR3 coding DNA: TGTGCCAGCAGTTATGGGGCGAGCGGGGGGGCCTCAGATACGCAGTATTTT. It codes for CASSYGASGGASDTQYF. The J gene is TRBJ2-3, the V gene TRBV27; 10 nucleotides line up with TRBD2. The germline V gene has CDR1 MNHEY and CDR2 SMNVEV (reference sequence). V dropped 4 bases and J dropped 4; count of bases not matched to a gene: 11. The CDR3 covers 17 residues.

This clone is a singleton in its sample. The gene calls are TRBV2 and TRBJ2-3; 10 bases align to TRBD2. The germline CDR1 and CDR2 sequences are SNHLY and FYNNEI. V lost 8 bases, J lost 14 bases, and 19 bases stayed unmatched. There are 15 residues in the CDR3. CDR3 coding DNA: TGTGCCAGCGGGAGGGCTAGCGGGGGCCTCATCTGGGCGTATTTT. This codes for CASGRASGGLIWAYF.

The chain couples TRBV29-1 to TRBJ2-1; D gene unclear. The CDR3 length is 14 residues. The V gene's germline CDR1 is SQVTM and CDR2 ANQGSEA. The CDR3 sequence is CTQLPMSSYNEQFF. CDR3 bases: TGCACCCAATTGCCCATGAGCTCCTACAATGAGCAGTTCTTC.

The chain is built from TRBV19 and TRBJ1-3; 9 positions match TRBD1. This CDR3 region has 17 residues. J lost 3 bases, V lost 3 bases, and 9 bases had no gene match. Per germline, CDR1 LNHDA and CDR2 SQIVND (reference sequence). CDR3 coding DNA: TGTGCCAGTAGTATTTGGGGGACAGGGTCCATTGGAAACACCATATATTTT. Protein: CASSIWGTGSIGNTIYF.

This chain links TRBV7-2 with TRBJ2-7; tentative D call: TRBD1 (7 bases). CDR1 is SGHTA and CDR2 is FQGNSA in the germline V gene. The V end was cut by 1 base, the J end by 4 bases, with 11 bases between. This CDR3 contains 14 residues. In nucleotides, the CDR3 is TGTGCCAGCAGCTTAGAACAGGGGAGGTACGAGCAGTACTTC. The encoded protein is CASSLEQGRYEQYF.

The rearrangement uses TRBV18 and TRBJ1-5; the match to TRBD1 covers 10 bases. From germline, CDR1 is KGHSH and CDR2 LQKENI. Trimming removed 3 bases from V and 6 bases from J; junction bases left unmatched: 5. The CDR3 length is 15 residues. This CDR3 is CASSPGQGSGQPQHF. DNA for the CDR3: TGTGCCAGCTCACCGGGACAGGGGTCGGGTCAGCCCCAGCATTTT. Full variable domain (remainder filled in from reference TRBV18 and TRBJ1-5): NAGVMQNPRHLVRRRGQEARLRCSPMKGHSHVYWYRQLPEEGLKFMVYLQKENIIDESGMPKERFSAEFPKEGPSILRIQQVVRGDSAAYFCASSPGQGSGQPQHFGDGTRLSIL.

The CDR3 DNA follows: TGTGCCAGCAGTTACTCACGGACAGGAGGGACTGAAGCTTTCTTT. Translation: CASSYSRTGGTEAFF. The chain links TRBV6-5 to TRBJ1-1, with 7 bases identical to TRBD1. Trimming cost V 0 bases and J 5 bases; bases outside gene matches: 6. The CDR3 has 15 amino acids. Germline CDR1 MNHEY, CDR2 SVGAGI.

The V call is TRBV5-1, the J call TRBJ2-7, with 14 positions matching TRBD2. Germline V lookup: CDR1 SGHRS, CDR2 YFSETQ. Trimming cost V 4 bases and J 3 bases; bases outside gene matches: 6. This CDR3 is 16 amino acids long. The CDR3 spells CASSPGGTSGGYEQYF. CDR3 bases: TGCGCCAGCAGCCCCGGCGGGACTAGCGGGGGCTACGAGCAGTACTTC.

In its sample, this clone was seen once. The chain employs TRBV7-2 and TRBJ1-2, with TRBD1 matching over 10 bases. This CDR3 spans 16 amino acids. After removal of 5 bases from V and 6 bases from J, the junction contained 12 bases not matched to a gene. CDR1 is SGHTA, CDR2 FQGNSA, per germline. Here the CDR3 reads CASSPQGTGARDGYTF. The CDR3 nucleotides are TGTGCCAGCAGCCCACAGGGGACAGGGGCTCGGGATGGCTACACCTTC.

Here the CDR3 DNA reads TGTGCCAGCAGCTTAGGTCTGGGGCTCTCACCCTACAATGAGCAGTTCTTC. Residues: CASSLGLGLSPYNEQFF. The chain links TRBV7-9 to TRBJ2-1, with D tentatively TRBD1 (5 bases). CDR1 SEHNR and CDR2 FQNEAQ come from the germline V gene (reference sequence). The V end was cut by 1 base, the J end by 2 bases, with 15 bases between. The CDR3 is 17 residues long. The full variable domain, in which reference TRBV7-9 and TRBJ2-1 provide the parts outside the CDR3, is DTGVSQNPRHKITKRGQNVTFRCDPISEHNRLYWYRQTLGQGPEFLTYFQNEAQLEKSRLLSDRFSAERPKGSFSTLEIQRTEQGDSAMYLCASSLGLGLSPYNEQFFGPGTRLTVL.

The chain combines TRBV19 with TRBJ1-1; no firm D call. The germline V gene encodes CDR1 LNHDA and CDR2 SQIVND (reference sequence). CDR3 length: 15 residues. The V and J ends lost 1 base and 6 bases respectively, with 15 bases between them. CDR3 DNA: TGTGCCAGTAGTATAGCGCAGACTAGAACTGCTGAAGCTTTCTTT. Translation gives CASSIAQTRTAEAFF.

The chain couples TRBV18 to TRBJ2-2; no clear D. V was shortened by 1 base and J by 2 bases, with 8 bases between the two germline ends. CDR1 KGHSH and CDR2 LQKENI come from the germline V gene. The CDR3 consists of 15 residues. The CDR3 reads CASSPLSGNTGELFF. The CDR3 DNA is TGTGCCAGCTCACCACTATCAGGAAACACCGGGGAGCTGTTTTTT.

V and J are TRBV4-3 and TRBJ1-3, with a weak D call TRBD1 (6 bases). The CDR3 runs 15 residues. V lost 0 bases to trimming and J lost 2 bases, with 8 bases between them. Germline CDR1 LGHNA, CDR2 YSLEER. The CDR3 here is CASSQDTGPGNTIYF. CDR3 coding DNA: TGCGCCAGCAGCCAAGATACAGGGCCTGGAAACACCATATATTTT.

The CDR3 DNA follows: TGTGCCACCAGTGAGGGAGGGACAATCCAAGAGACCCAGTACTTC. This translates into CATSEGGTIQETQYF. The chain combines TRBV24-1 with TRBJ2-5; a possible D gene is TRBD2 (7 bases). Germline-derived CDR1 and CDR2 are KGHDR and SFDVKD. With 4 bases removed from V and 1 base from J, the gap between germline ends came to 12 bases. This CDR3 comprises 15 residues.

The rearrangement uses TRBV11-3 and TRBJ2-5; 8 bases line up with TRBD2. V lost 4 bases and J lost 2; bases outside the gene matches: 9. The CDR3 loop spans 16 amino acids. The V gene's germline CDR1 is SGHNT and CDR2 YENEEA. The CDR3 reads CASSSGSGNTQETQYF. In DNA, the CDR3 is TGTGCCAGCAGCTCAGGTAGCGGGAACACTCAAGAGACCCAGTACTTC.

This rearrangement joins TRBV5-1 to TRBJ2-3, with 13 bases matching TRBD2. Germline V lookup: CDR1 SGHRS, CDR2 YFSETQ. This CDR3 contains 18 residues. V lost 3 bases to trimming and J lost 0 bases; unmatched junction nucleotides: 7. The chain's CDR3 is CASSSGLAGDPSTDTQYF. The CDR3, as DNA: TGCGCCAGCAGCTCTGGACTAGCGGGGGACCCTAGCACAGATACGCAGTATTTT.

V and J are TRBV10-3 and TRBJ2-3; 8 bases agree with TRBD2. The CDR3 is 14 amino acids. Unmatched junction bases numbered 8, after V lost 8 bases and J lost 4 bases. Germline V gene data show CDR1 as ENHRY and CDR2 as SYGVKD. CDR3 nucleotides: TGTGCCATCGGGCGGAGCGGGGGTTCAGATACGCAGTATTTT. Translation: CAIGRSGGSDTQYF.

V usage is TRBV7-9 and J usage is TRBJ2-1; 9 bases fit TRBD2. V dropped 5 bases and J dropped 1; count of bases not matched to a gene: 12. The CDR3 runs 18 residues. Germline V gene sequence: CDR1 SEHNR, CDR2 FQNEAQ (reference sequence). This chain's CDR3 is CASSVRGGDSFSYNEQFF. CDR3 nucleotide sequence: TGTGCCAGCAGCGTCCGCGGGGGGGATTCCTTTTCCTACAATGAGCAGTTCTTC. The whole variable domain, remainder taken from reference TRBV7-9 and TRBJ2-1, is DTGVSQNPRHKITKRGQNVTFRCDPISEHNRLYWYRQTLGQGPEFLTYFQNEAQLEKSRLLSDRFSAERPKGSFSTLEIQRTEQGDSAMYLCASSVRGGDSFSYNEQFFGPGTRLTVL.

V and J are TRBV18 and TRBJ1-1; D is ambiguous. Germline V gene lookup returns CDR1 KGHSH and CDR2 LQKENI. Trimming cost V 1 base and J 0 bases, with 12 bases left between them. The CDR3 is made up of 16 amino acids. The chain's CDR3 is CASSPRWTVMNTEAFF. In DNA form, the CDR3 reads TGTGCCAGCTCACCACGGTGGACTGTTATGAACACTGAAGCTTTCTTT.

This clone is a singleton in its sample. The V gene is TRBV6-5, the J gene TRBJ2-7, with 8 bases that match TRBD1. The germline V gene encodes CDR1 MNHEY and CDR2 SVGAGI. The CDR3 loop spans 14 amino acids. The trim removed 8 bases at V and 1 base at J, leaving 7 bases unmatched. CDR3 region: CASSRGPSSYEQYF. The CDR3 DNA is TGTGCCAGCTCCAGGGGGCCCTCTTCCTACGAGCAGTACTTC.

The chain recombines TRBV19 with TRBJ2-7, with 7 bases that match TRBD1. The CDR3 spans 14 residues. V shed 5 bases and J 6 bases; nucleotides not matched to a gene: 10. CDR1 and CDR2 (germline): LNHDA, SQIVND (reference sequence). The CDR3 nucleotides are TGTGCCAGTAGTGTGCAAGGGACAGATCTCGAGCAGTACTTC. It is translated as CASSVQGTDLEQYF.